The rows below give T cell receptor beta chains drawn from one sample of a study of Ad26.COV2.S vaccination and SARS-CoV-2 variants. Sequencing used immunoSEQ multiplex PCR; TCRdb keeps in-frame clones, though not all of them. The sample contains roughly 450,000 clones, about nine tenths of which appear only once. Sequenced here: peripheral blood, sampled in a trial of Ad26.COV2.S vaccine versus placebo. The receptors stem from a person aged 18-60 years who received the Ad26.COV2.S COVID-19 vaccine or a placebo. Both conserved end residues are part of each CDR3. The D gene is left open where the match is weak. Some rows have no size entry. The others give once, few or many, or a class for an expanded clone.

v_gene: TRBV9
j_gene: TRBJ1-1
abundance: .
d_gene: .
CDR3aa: CASSVGMNTEAFF
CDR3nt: TGTGCCAGCAGCGTAGGAATGAACACTGAAGCTTTCTTT

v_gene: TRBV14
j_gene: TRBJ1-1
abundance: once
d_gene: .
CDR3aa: CASSQDRRGRGAFF
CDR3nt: TGTGCCAGCAGCCAAGATCGCAGGGGACGAGGGGCTTTCTTT

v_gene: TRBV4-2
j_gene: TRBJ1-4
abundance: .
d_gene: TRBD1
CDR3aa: CASSQKQGLTNEKLFF
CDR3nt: TGTGCCAGCAGCCAAAAACAGGGGTTGACTAATGAAAAACTGTTTTTT

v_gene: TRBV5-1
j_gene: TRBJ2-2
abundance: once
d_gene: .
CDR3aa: CASSLFRDGELFF
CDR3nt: TGCGCCAGCAGCTTGTTCAGAGACGGGGAGCTGTTTTTT

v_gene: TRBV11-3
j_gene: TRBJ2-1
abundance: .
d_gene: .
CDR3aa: CASSLDSAPYNEQFF
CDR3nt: TGTGCCAGCAGCTTAGACTCTGCCCCATACAATGAGCAGTTCTTC

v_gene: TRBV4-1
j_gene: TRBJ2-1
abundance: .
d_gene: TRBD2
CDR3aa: CASSKREGRYNEQFF
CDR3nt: TGCGCCAGCAGCAAGCGGGAGGGGAGGTACAATGAGCAGTTCTTC

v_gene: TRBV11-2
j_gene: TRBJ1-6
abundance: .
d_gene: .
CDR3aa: CASSPTLDTTYNSPLHF
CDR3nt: TGTGCCAGCAGCCCTACCCTCGACACCACCTATAATTCACCCCTCCACTTT

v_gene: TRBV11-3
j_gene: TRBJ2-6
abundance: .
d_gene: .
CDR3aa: CASSNPGSGANVLTF
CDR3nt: TGTGCCAGCAGTAACCCCGGGAGTGGGGCCAACGTCCTGACTTTC

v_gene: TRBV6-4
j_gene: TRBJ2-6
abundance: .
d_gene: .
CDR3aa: CASSARAGANVLTF
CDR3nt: TGTGCCAGCAGTGCCAGAGCCGGGGCCAACGTCCTGACTTTC

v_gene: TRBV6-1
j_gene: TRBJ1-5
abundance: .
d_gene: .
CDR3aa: CASSEGQNQPQHF
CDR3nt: TGTGCCAGCAGTGAGGGCCAAAATCAGCCCCAGCATTTT

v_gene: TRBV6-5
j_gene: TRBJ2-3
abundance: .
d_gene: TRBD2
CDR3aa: CASRGTSQSTDTQYF
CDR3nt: TGTGCCAGCAGAGGGACTAGCCAAAGCACAGATACGCAGTATTTT

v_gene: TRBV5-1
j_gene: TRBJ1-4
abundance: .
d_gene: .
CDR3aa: CASSTATNEKLFF
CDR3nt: TGCGCCAGCAGCACTGCAACTAATGAAAAACTGTTTTTT

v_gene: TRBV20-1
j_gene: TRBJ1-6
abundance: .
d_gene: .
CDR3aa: CSASREWGSSYNSPLHF
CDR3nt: TGCAGTGCTAGTCGGGAGTGGGGAAGCTCCTATAATTCACCCCTCCACTTT

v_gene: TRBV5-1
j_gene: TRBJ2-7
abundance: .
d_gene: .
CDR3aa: CASSLEWGGEQYF
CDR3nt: TGCGCCAGCAGCTTGGAATGGGGTGGGGAGCAGTACTTC

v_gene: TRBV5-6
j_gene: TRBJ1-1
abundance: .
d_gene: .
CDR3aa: CASQGTGSLLRTEAFF
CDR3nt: TGTGCCAGCCAGGGCACAGGGTCCCTGCTCCGCACTGAAGCTTTCTTT

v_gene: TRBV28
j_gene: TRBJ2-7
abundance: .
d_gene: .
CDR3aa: CASSFTLGMSSYEQYF
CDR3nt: TGTGCCAGCAGTTTTACCTTGGGGATGAGCTCCTACGAGCAGTACTTC

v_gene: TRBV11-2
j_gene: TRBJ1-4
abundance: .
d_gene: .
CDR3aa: CASSFGSSEKLFF
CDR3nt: TGTGCCAGCAGCTTCGGGAGTTCTGAAAAACTGTTTTTT

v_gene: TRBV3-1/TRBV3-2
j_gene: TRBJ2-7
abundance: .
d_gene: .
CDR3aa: CASSQSTDGVADQSYEQYF
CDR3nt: TGTGCCAGCAGCCAATCGACTGATGGCGTGGCAGACCAATCCTACGAGCAGTACTTC

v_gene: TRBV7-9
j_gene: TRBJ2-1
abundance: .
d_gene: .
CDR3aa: CASSTLAAHSYNEQFF
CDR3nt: TGTGCCAGCAGCACGTTGGCGGCTCACTCCTACAATGAGCAGTTCTTC

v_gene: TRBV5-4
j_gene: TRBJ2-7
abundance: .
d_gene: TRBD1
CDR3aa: CASSVDRGNEQYF
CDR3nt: TGTGCCAGCAGCGTAGACAGGGGAAACGAGCAGTACTTC

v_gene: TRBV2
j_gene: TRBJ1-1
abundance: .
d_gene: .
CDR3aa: CASSEGRTYTEAFF
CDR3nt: TGTGCCAGCAGTGAAGGCAGGACCTACACTGAAGCTTTCTTT

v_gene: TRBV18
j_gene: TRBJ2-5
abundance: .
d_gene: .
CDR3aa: CASSVGSGQQETQYF
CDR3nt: TGTGCCAGCTCAGTGGGGTCAGGGCAACAAGAGACCCAGTACTTC

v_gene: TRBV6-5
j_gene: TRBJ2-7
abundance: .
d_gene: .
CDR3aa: CASSYSYAPYEQYF
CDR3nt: TGTGCCAGCAGTTACTCATACGCCCCCTACGAGCAGTACTTC

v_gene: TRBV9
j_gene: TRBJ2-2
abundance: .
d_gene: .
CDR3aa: CASSNQGLAGELFF
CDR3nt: TGTGCCAGCAGCAATCAGGGCCTCGCCGGGGAGCTGTTTTTT

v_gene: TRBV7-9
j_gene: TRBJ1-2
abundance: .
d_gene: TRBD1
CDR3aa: CASSLGTAYGYTF
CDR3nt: TGTGCCAGCAGCCTAGGGACAGCCTATGGCTACACCTTC

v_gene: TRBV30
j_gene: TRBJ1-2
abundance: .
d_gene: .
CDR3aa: CAWSPSGLGGYTF
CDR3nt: TGTGCCTGGAGTCCCTCCGGGTTGGGGGGCTACACCTTC

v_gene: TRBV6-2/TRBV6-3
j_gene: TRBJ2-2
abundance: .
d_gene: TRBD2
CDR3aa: CASSWSGGRLGELFF
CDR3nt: TGTGCCAGCAGTTGGTCAGGCGGGAGGCTCGGGGAGCTGTTTTTT

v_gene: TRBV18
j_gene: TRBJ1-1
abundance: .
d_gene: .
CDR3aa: CASYAFGGSTEAFF
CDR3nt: TGTGCCAGCTACGCTTTTGGAGGATCCACTGAAGCTTTCTTT

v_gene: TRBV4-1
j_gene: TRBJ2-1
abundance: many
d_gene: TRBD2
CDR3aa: CASGNAGGSYNEQFF
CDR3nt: TGCGCCAGCGGTAACGCGGGAGGGTCCTACAATGAGCAGTTCTTC

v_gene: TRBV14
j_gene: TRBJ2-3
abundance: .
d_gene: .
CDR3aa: CASSRSAYTQYF
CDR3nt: TGTGCCAGCAGCCGTTCCGCCTATACGCAGTATTTT

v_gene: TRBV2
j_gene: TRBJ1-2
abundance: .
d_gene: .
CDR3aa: CASSELKGLIYGYTF
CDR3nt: TGTGCCAGCAGTGAACTAAAGGGACTGATCTATGGCTACACCTTC

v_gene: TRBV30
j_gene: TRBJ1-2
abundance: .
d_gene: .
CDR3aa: CAWGGQNYGYTF
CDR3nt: TGTGCCTGGGGTGGACAGAACTATGGCTACACCTTC